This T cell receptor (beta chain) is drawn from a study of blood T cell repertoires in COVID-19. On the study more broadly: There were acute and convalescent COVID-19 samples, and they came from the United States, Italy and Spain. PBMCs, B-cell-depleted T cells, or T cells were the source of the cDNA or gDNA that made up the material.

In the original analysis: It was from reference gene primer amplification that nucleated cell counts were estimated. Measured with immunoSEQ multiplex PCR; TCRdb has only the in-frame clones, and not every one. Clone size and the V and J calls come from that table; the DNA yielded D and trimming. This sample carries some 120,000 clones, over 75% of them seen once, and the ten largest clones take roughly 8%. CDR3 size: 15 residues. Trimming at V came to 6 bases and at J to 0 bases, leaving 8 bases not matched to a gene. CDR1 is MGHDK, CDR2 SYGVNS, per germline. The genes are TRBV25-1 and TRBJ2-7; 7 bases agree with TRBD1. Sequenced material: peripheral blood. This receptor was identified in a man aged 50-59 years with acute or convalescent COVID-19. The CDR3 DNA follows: TGTGCCAGCAGAGCCAGGGACAGCTTCTCCTACGAGCAGTACTTC. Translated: CASRARDSFSYEQYF.